Each of the 9 T cell receptor beta chains below was sequenced from the same sample in a study of blood T cell repertoires in COVID-19. Measured with immunoSEQ multiplex PCR; TCRdb has only the in-frame clones, and not every one. The sample gives 200,000 to 300,000 clones, 84% of which show up once; 2% to 2.5% is in the top ten. Sequences were obtained from peripheral blood. The receptors stem from a man aged 35-49 years who had recovered from COVID-19.

The rearrangement links TRBV3-1 (or the pseudogene TRBV3-2) to TRBJ1-2; TRBD1 is a possible D gene (5 bases). The germline gives CDR1 LGHDT, CDR2 YNNKEL (reference sequence). Trimming took 0 bases from V and 6 from J, leaving 11 bases between them. This CDR3 has 14 residues. The CDR3 spells CASSQDSWGDGYTF. The CDR3 DNA reads as TGTGCCAGCAGCCAAGATAGTTGGGGGGATGGCTACACCTTC.

V gene TRBV28 combines with J gene TRBJ2-1; 10 bases agree with TRBD2. V lost 5 bases to trimming and J lost 0 bases; unmatched junction nucleotides: 7. The CDR3 spans 17 residues. Per the germline V gene, CDR1 is MDHEN and CDR2 is SYDVKM. The CDR3 region has the DNA TGTGCCAGCAGTACTCGGACTAGCGGCTTCTCCTACAATGAGCAGTTCTTC. Amino acid sequence: CASSTRTSGFSYNEQFF.

This chain links TRBV7-9 with TRBJ1-6; 7 nucleotides line up with TRBD1. J was trimmed by 4 bases and V by 4 bases; bases with no gene match: 10. The length of the CDR3 is 17 residues. CDR1 and CDR2 from the germline V gene are SEHNR and FQNEAQ (reference sequence). The chain's CDR3 is CASSSMTGRRYNSPLHF. CDR3 nucleotides: TGTGCCAGCAGCTCAATGACAGGGCGAAGGTATAATTCACCCCTCCACTTT.

The chain links TRBV7-2 to TRBJ2-7; possible D gene TRBD1, 6 bases. V lost 2 bases, J lost 6 bases, and 11 bases lay in between. The germline gives CDR1 SGHTA, CDR2 FQGNSA. The CDR3 length is 13 residues. CDR3 nucleotides: TGTGCCAGCAGCTTAATTACGACAGGCGAGCAGTACTTC. Its protein product is CASSLITTGEQYF.

A word on this clone: One end of the junction varies from germline; a read error may be responsible. The gene calls are TRBV7-9 and TRBJ1-1; TRBD1 is a possible D gene (6 bases). CDR1 is SEHNR, CDR2 FQNEAQ, per germline (reference sequence). This CDR3 region has 13 residues. This CDR3 is CASTLQGGTEAFF. The DNA of the CDR3 is TGTGCCAGCACCTTACAGGGAGGCACTGAAGCTTTCTTT.

V gene TRBV5-1 combines with J gene TRBJ1-2; 7 bases match TRBD1. Looked up from germline, CDR1 is SGHRS and CDR2 is YFSETQ. CDR3 size: 14 residues. Trimming removed 3 bases from V and 2 bases from J; junction bases left unmatched: 4. CDR3 coding DNA: TGCGCCAGCAGCTCCGGGACAGCGAACTATGGCTACACCTTC. It yields the protein CASSSGTANYGYTF.

V is TRBV2 and J is TRBJ1-2; 8 nucleotides line up with TRBD1. Losses at the gene ends were 6 bases for V and 8 bases for J; bases not matched to a gene: 11. Germline CDR1 reads SNHLY; CDR2 reads FYNNEI. The CDR3 runs to 14 residues. The CDR3 sequence: CASRDDRGFRGYTF. The CDR3 DNA reads as TGTGCCAGCAGGGACGACAGGGGATTTCGGGGCTACACCTTC. The full variable domain, in which reference TRBV2 and TRBJ1-2 provide the parts outside the CDR3, is EPEVTQTPSHQVTQMGQEVILRCVPISNHLYFYWYRQILGQKVEFLVSFYNNEISEKSEIFDDQFSVERPDGSNFTLKIRSTKLEDSAMYFCASRDDRGFRGYTFGSGTRLTVV.

The chain couples TRBV7-9 to TRBJ2-7; no reliable D call. Trimming stripped 2 bases from V and 0 bases from J, with 8 bases between. The CDR3 is made up of 14 amino acids. The germline gives CDR1 SEHNR, CDR2 FQNEAQ (reference sequence). The CDR3 nucleotides are TGTGCCAGCAGCTTAACCACGGTCTCCTACGAGCAGTACTTC. This sequence encodes CASSLTTVSYEQYF.

The chain employs TRBV6-2 or TRBV6-3 and TRBJ1-2; 7 bases are shared with TRBD1. The V segment lost 6 bases and the J segment 5 bases; nucleotides outside the gene matches: 15. Germline-derived CDR1 and CDR2 are MNHEY and SVGEGT. The CDR3 has 16 residues. The CDR3 protein is CASSPGQFPSIYGYTF. The CDR3 DNA follows: TGTGCCAGCAGCCCGGGACAGTTTCCATCTATTTATGGCTACACCTTC.